This T cell receptor beta chain was captured by sequencing in a study of blood T cell repertoires in COVID-19. Study details: Samples of COVID-19 (acute and convalescent) were obtained from the United States, Italy and Spain.

Sequenced by immunoSEQ multiplex PCR; TCRdb stores in-frame clones only, minus some. Of about 180,000 clones detected, 75% to 90% appear once; the ten largest clones hold 7%. V was pared by 10 bases and J by 4 bases, with 13 bases between. In germline, CDR1 is SNHLY, CDR2 FYNNEI. CDR3 length equals 12 residues. Sequencing was carried out using peripheral blood. The chain combines TRBV2 with TRBJ1-2; a weak D match, TRBD1 (6 bases). The sequence was collected from a woman aged 40-49 years with COVID-19, enrolled during active disease. Written as DNA, the CDR3 is TGTGCCACTCAGGGGACGGGCTATGGCTACACCTTC. This codes for CATQGTGYGYTF.